Each of the 10 T cell receptor beta chains below was sequenced from the same sample in a study of T cells in Graves' hyperthyroidism and ophthalmopathy. Researchers amplified the TCR beta CDR3 regions from RNA transcripts. HTBI primers were the set used in a first-round RT-PCR of the TCR CDR3. Each CDR3 protein is one row after TCRdb ran MiXCR on the multiplex PCR reads. The sample shows some 600,000 distinct CDR3 sequences, about 15% of them seen only once. Source material: blood. Receptors originate from a woman in her 30s with Graves' hyperthyroidism that later progressed to Graves' ophthalmopathy.

This clonotype showed up many times. V and J are TRBV27 and TRBJ2-1, with TRBD2 identical over 10 bases. The V gene's germline CDR1 is MNHEY and CDR2 SMNVEV (reference sequence). Germline trimming cut 6 bases from V and 3 bases from J; bases unmatched to any gene: 14. This CDR3 is 18 amino acids long. CDR3 DNA sequence: TGTGCCAGCAGCTATACCGCTAATGGACTAGCGGACTACAATGAGCAGTTCTTC. Its translation is CASSYTANGLADYNEQFF.

This clonotype was picked up many times. The DNA for the CDR3 is TGTGCCAGCAGCTTAAGCAGGGCGCGAGATACGCAGTATTTT. It yields the protein CASSLSRARDTQYF. The chain recombines TRBV7-2 with TRBJ2-3; maybe TRBD1 (5 bases). The ends were cut back, 2 bases at V and 5 bases at J, with 11 bases in the middle. The CDR3 runs 14 residues. Germline V gene sequence: CDR1 SGHTA, CDR2 FQGNSA.

This clonotype was seen repeatedly, ten times or more. This sequence joins TRBV13 and TRBJ1-4; no definite D call. Trimming shortened V by 5 bases and J by 10 bases, and 11 bases separated the two germline ends. Germline V gene data show CDR1 as PRHDT and CDR2 as FYEKMQ (reference sequence). CDR3 length: 12 amino acids. DNA of the CDR3: TGTGCCAGCAGCGTCCAACTCGGAAAACTGTTTTTT. Protein: CASSVQLGKLFF.

The chain combines TRBV6-1 with TRBJ2-1, with no clear D. The CDR3 sequence is 14 residues long. Trimming left V 6 bases short and J 0 bases short, with 9 bases between. Germline CDR1 is MNHNS and CDR2 is SASEGT. CDR3 loop: CASRKQSSYNEQFF. CDR3 DNA sequence: TGTGCCAGCAGGAAGCAGAGCTCCTACAATGAGCAGTTCTTC.

This clonotype has a count of ten or more. This chain uses TRBV2 with TRBJ2-1; D is possibly TRBD1 or TRBD2 (5 bases each). Trimming removed 7 bases from V and 8 bases from J, with 12 bases in between. This CDR3 comprises 12 residues. Looked up from germline, CDR1 is SNHLY and CDR2 is FYNNEI. The CDR3 sequence: CASNWGMDEQFF. The CDR3 DNA reads TGTGCCAGCAACTGGGGGATGGATGAGCAGTTCTTC.

This clonotype was recorded at least ten times. CDR3 protein: CASSLASVYNEQFF. The DNA for the CDR3 is TGTGCCAGCAGCTTAGCTAGCGTGTACAATGAGCAGTTCTTC. The rearrangement links TRBV7-9 to TRBJ2-1, with D tentatively TRBD2 (5 bases). Trimming left V 0 bases short and J 4 bases short, with 7 bases between. The CDR3 covers 14 residues. The germline V gene encodes CDR1 SEHNR and CDR2 FQNEAQ (reference sequence).

The chain combines TRBV20-1 with TRBJ2-7; TRBD1 is a possible D gene (5 bases). V was cut by 0 bases and J by 5 bases, with 14 bases left in between. Germline V gene lookup returns CDR1 DFQATT and CDR2 SNEGSKA (reference sequence). CDR3 length equals 14 residues. CDR3 protein: CSARETRGIDEQYF. Written as DNA, the CDR3 is TGCAGTGCTAGAGAGACAAGGGGCATTGACGAGCAGTACTTC.

Only a few counts were recorded for this clonotype. The chain uses TRBV10-3 and TRBJ2-1; D gene ambiguous. Trimming pared 0 bases from V and 9 bases from J, leaving 9 bases between. The CDR3 contains 13 residues. The germline CDR1 and CDR2 sequences are ENHRY and SYGVKD. CDR3 nucleotides: TGTGCCATCAGTGAGTCGGGGTGGGGTGAGCAGTTCTTC. Its translation: CAISESGWGEQFF.

This clonotype occurred many times. The J gene is TRBJ1-1, the V gene TRBV6-5; D is ambiguous. The CDR3 spans 13 residues. The germline V gene encodes CDR1 MNHEY and CDR2 SVGAGI. V lost 0 bases and J lost 0, with 2 bases in between. CDR3 nucleotide sequence: TGTGCCAGCAGTTACTCCTTGAACACTGAAGCTTTCTTT. Its protein is CASSYSLNTEAFF.

The genes are TRBV4-2 and TRBJ2-7; possibly TRBD1 for D (5 bases). Trimming shortened V by 0 bases and J by 5 bases, and 11 bases separated the two germline ends. The CDR3 consists of 14 residues. Germline V gene data show CDR1 as LGHNA and CDR2 as YNFKEQ. This chain's CDR3 is CASSQESGFDEQYF. CDR3 bases: TGTGCCAGCAGCCAAGAGTCAGGGTTTGACGAGCAGTACTTC.